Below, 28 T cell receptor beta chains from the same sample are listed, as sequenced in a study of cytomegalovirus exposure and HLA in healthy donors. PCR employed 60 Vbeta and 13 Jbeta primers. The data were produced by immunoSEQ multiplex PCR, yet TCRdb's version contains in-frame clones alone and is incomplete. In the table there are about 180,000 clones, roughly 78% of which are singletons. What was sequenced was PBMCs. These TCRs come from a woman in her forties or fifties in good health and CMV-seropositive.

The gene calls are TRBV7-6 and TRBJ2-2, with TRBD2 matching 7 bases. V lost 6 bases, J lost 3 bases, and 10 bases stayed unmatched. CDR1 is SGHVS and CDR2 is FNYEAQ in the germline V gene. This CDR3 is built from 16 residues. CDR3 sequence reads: CASSPPGRTYTGELFF. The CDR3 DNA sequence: TGTGCCAGCAGTCCCCCCGGGAGGACCTACACCGGGGAGCTGTTTTTT.

CDR3 bases: TGTGCCAGCAGTTACTTTCAACAGTCCCCACATTTT. This codes for CASSYFQQSPHF. V is TRBV6-5 and J is TRBJ1-5, with unresolved D. Trimming took off 1 base at V and 16 bases at J, with 14 bases between the two ends. The length of the CDR3 is 12 residues. Germline V gives CDR1 MNHEY, CDR2 SVGAGI.

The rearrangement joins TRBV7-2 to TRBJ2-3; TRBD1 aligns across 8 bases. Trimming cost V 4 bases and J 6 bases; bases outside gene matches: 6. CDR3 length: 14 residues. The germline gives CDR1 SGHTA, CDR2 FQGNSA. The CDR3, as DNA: TGTGCCAGCAGCTGGGACAGGAGTCGGGATACGCAGTATTTT. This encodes CASSWDRSRDTQYF. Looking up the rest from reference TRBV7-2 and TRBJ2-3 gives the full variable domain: GAGVSQSPSNKVTEKGKDVELRCDPISGHTALYWYRQSLGQGLEFLIYFQGNSAPDKSGLPSDRFSAERTGGSVSTLTIQRTQQEDSAVYLCASSWDRSRDTQYFGPGTRLTVL.

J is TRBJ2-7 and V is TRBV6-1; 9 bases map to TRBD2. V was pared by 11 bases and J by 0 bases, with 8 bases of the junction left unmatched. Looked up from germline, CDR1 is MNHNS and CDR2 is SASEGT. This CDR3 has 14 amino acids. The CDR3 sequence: CAGAVSGSSYEQYF. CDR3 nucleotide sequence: TGTGCCGGAGCAGTTAGCGGGAGCTCCTACGAGCAGTACTTC.

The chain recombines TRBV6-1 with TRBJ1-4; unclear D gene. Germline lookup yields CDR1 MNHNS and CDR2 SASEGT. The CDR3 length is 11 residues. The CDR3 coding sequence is TGTGCATTGATGGCGGGTGAAAAACTGTTTTTT. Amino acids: CALMAGEKLFF.

The CDR3 is CSVPRLVYNEQFF. In DNA form, the CDR3 reads TGCAGCGTTCCGAGGTTAGTTTACAATGAGCAGTTCTTC. The chain couples TRBV29-1 to TRBJ2-1, with unresolved D. There are 13 residues in the CDR3. Germline CDR1 reads SQVTM; CDR2 reads ANQGSEA. V lost 5 bases to trimming and J lost 4 bases, with 12 bases between them.

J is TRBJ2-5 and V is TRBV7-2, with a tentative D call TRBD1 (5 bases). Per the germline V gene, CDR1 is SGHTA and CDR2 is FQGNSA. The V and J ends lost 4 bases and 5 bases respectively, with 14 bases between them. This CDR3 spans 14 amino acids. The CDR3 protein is CASSSREGRETQYF. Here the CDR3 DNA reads TGTGCCAGCAGCTCCAGGGAAGGTCGGGAGACCCAGTACTTC.

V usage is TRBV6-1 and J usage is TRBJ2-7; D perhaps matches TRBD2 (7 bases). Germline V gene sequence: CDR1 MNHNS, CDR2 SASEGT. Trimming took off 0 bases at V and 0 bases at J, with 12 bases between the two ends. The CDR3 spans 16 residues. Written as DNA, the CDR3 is TGTGCCAGCAGTGAAGCAGGGAGGGGGAGCTCCTACGAGCAGTACTTC. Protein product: CASSEAGRGSSYEQYF.

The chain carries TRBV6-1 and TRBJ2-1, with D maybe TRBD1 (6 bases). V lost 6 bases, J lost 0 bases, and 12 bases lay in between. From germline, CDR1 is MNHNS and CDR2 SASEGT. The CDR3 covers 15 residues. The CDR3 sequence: CASSSGDISYNEQFF. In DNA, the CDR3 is TGTGCCAGCAGCTCCGGGGACATCTCCTACAATGAGCAGTTCTTC.

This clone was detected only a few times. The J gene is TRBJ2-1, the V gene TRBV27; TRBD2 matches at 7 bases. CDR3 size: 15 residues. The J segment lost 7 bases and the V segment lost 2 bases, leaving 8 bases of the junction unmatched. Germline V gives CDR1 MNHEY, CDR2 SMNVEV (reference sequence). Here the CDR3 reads CASSLVASGENEQFF. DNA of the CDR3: TGTGCCAGCAGTTTAGTGGCTAGCGGAGAGAATGAGCAGTTCTTC.

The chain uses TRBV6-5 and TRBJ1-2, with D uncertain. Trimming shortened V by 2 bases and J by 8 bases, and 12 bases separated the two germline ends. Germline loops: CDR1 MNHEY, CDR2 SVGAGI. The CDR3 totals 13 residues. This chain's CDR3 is CASSYPGRVGYTF. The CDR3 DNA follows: TGTGCCAGCAGTTACCCGGGTCGAGTGGGCTACACCTTC.

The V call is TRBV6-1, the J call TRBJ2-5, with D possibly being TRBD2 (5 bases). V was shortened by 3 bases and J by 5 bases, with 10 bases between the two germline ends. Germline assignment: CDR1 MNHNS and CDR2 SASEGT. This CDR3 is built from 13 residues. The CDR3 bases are TGTGCCAGCAGTGATCGGGGAGCGGAGACCCAGTACTTC. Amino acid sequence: CASSDRGAETQYF.

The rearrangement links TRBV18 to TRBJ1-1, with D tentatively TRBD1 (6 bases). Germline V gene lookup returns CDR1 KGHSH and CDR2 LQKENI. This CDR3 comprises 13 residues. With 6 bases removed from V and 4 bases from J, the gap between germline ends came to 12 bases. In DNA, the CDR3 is TGTGCCAGCTCCTCAGGGGTGTCCACTGAAGCTTTCTTT. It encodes CASSSGVSTEAFF.

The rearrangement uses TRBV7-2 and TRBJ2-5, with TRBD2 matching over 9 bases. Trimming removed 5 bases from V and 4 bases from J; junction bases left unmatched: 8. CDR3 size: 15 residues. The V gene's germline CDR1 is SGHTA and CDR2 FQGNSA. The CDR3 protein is CASSRQRGALETQYF. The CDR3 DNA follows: TGTGCCAGCAGCCGACAGCGGGGGGCCCTAGAGACCCAGTACTTC.

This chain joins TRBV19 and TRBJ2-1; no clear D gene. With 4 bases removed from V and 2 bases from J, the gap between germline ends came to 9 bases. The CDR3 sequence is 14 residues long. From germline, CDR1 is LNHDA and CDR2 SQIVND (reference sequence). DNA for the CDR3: TGTGCCAGTAGTACAGGAAATACCTACAATGAGCAGTTCTTC. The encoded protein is CASSTGNTYNEQFF.

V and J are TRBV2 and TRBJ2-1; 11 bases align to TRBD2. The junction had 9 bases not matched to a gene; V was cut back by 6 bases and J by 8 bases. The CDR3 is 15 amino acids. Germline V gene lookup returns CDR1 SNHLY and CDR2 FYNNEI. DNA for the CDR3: TGTGCCAGCAGCGTTAATAGCGGGGGGGCCTATGAGCAGTTCTTC. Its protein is CASSVNSGGAYEQFF. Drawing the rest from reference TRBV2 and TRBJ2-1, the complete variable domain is EPEVTQTPSHQVTQMGQEVILRCVPISNHLYFYWYRQILGQKVEFLVSFYNNEISEKSEIFDDQFSVERPDGSNFTLKIRSTKLEDSAMYFCASSVNSGGAYEQFFGPGTRLTVL.

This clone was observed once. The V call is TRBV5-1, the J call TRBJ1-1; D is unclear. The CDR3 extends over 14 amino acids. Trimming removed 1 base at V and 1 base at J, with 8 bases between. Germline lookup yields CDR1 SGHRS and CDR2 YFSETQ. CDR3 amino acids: CASSLRQPNTEAFF. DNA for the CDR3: TGCGCCAGCAGCTTGAGACAACCGAACACTGAAGCTTTCTTT.

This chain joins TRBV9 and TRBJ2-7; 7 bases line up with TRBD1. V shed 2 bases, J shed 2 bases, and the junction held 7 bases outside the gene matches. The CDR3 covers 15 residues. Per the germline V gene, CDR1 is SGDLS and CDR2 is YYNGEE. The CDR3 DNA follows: TGTGCCAGCAGCGTGGGGACAGATGCTACCTACGAGCAGTACTTC. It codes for CASSVGTDATYEQYF. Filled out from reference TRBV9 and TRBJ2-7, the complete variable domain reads DSGVTQTPKHLITATGQRVTLRCSPRSGDLSVYWYQQSLDQGLQFLIQYYNGEERAKGNILERFSAQQFPDLHSELNLSSLELGDSALYFCASSVGTDATYEQYFGPGTRLTVT.

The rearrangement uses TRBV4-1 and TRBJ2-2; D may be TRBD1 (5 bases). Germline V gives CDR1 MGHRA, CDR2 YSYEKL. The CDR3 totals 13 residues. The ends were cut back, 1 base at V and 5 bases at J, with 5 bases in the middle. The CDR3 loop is CASSQAGTGELFF. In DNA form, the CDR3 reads TGCGCCAGCAGCCAAGCAGGGACCGGGGAGCTGTTTTTT.

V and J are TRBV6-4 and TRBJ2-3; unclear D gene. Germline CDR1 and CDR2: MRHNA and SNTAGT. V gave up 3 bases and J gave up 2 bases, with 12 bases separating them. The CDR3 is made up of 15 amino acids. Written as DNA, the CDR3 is TGTGCCAGCAGTGAACAAGCGACCGACACAGATACGCAGTATTTT. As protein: CASSEQATDTDTQYF.

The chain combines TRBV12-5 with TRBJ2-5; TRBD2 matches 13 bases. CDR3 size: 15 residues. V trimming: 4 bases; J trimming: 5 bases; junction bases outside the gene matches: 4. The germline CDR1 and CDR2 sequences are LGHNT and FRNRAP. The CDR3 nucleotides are TGTGCTAGTGGTTCACTAGCGGGGGGGCTGGAGACCCAGTACTTC. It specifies CASGSLAGGLETQYF.

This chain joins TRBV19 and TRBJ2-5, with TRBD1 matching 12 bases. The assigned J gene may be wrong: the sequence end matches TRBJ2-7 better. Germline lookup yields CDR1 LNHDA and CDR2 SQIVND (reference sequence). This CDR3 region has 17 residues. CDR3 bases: TGTGCCAGTACCCCCGGGACAGGGGGCGCGAAGGCCTACGAGCAGTACTTC. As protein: CASTPGTGGAKAYEQYF.

In DNA form, the CDR3 reads TGTGCCAGTAGTACCCCCCCCGGAGCCCTAGCCAAAAACATTCAGTACTTC. It specifies CASSTPPGALAKNIQYF. The chain is built from TRBV19 and TRBJ2-4; D is undetermined. The CDR3 is 17 residues long. V was pared by 4 bases and J by 0 bases, with 16 bases between. In germline, CDR1 is LNHDA, CDR2 SQIVND (reference sequence).

The CDR3 reads CASRGGPHQETQYF. CDR3 coding DNA: TGTGCCAGTAGGGGGGGACCCCACCAAGAGACCCAGTACTTC. The rearrangement uses TRBV19 and TRBJ2-5, with D possibly being TRBD2 (6 bases). The CDR3 sequence is 14 residues long. The germline V gene encodes CDR1 LNHDA and CDR2 SQIVND (reference sequence). V was trimmed by 6 bases and J by 0 bases, leaving 11 bases between them.

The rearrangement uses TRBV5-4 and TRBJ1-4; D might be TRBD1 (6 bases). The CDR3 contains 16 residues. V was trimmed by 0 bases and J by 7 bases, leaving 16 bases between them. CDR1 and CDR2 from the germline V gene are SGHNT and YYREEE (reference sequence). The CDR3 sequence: CASSLGELRGGEKLFF. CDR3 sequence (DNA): TGTGCCAGCAGCTTGGGAGAGTTAAGGGGGGGTGAAAAACTGTTTTTT.

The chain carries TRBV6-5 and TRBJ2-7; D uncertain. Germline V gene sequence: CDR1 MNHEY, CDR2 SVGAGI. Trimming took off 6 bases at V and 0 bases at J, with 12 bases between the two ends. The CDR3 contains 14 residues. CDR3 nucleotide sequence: TGTGCCAGCAGACCCCCCAGGCCCTCCTACGAGCAGTACTTC. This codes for CASRPPRPSYEQYF.

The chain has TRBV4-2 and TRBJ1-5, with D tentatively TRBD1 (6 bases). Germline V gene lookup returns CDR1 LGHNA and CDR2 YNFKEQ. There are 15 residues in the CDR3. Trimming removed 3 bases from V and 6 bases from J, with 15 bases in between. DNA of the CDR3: TGTGCCAGCAGCCATGACGGGGGGCCGGTTCAGCCCCAGCATTTT. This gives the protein CASSHDGGPVQPQHF.

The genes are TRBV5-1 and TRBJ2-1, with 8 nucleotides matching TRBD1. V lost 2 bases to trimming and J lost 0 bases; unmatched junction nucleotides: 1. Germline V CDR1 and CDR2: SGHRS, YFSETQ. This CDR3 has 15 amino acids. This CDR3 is CASSLQGVSYNEQFF. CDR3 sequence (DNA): TGCGCCAGCAGCTTACAGGGGGTCTCCTACAATGAGCAGTTCTTC.